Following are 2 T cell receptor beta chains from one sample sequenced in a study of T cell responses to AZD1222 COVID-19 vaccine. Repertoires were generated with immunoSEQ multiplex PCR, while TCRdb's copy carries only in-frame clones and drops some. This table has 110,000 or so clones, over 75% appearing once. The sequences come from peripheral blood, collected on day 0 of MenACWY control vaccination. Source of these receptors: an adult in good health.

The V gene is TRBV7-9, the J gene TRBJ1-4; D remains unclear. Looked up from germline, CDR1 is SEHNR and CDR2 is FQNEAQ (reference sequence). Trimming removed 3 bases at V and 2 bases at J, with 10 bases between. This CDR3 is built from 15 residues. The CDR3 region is CASSFEGQTNEKLFF. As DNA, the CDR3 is TGTGCCAGCAGCTTTGAGGGTCAGACTAATGAAAAACTGTTTTTT.

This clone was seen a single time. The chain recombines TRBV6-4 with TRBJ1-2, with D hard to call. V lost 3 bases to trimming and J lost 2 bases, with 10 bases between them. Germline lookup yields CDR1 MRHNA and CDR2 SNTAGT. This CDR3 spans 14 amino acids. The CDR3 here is CASSEKVENYGYTF. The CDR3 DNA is TGTGCCAGCAGTGAAAAAGTGGAAAACTATGGCTACACCTTC.